This T cell receptor (beta chain) derives from a study of human CD8 memory T cell subsets. A UMI-labeled 5' RACE approach was the method that produced the TCR beta libraries. Using the 5' RACE reads, TCRdb records one entry per CDR3 protein without DNA. The specimen's table records 4,000 or so distinct CDR3 sequences. This CDR3 contains 13 residues. This sequence joins TRBV12-3 or TRBV12-4 and TRBJ1-1; TCRdb's D call of TRBD1 is untestable without DNA. This TCR came from a human donor in good health. Sample: CD8+ effector memory T cells (TEM) sorted from PBMCs. The subset: effector memory CD8 T cells, CCR7- CD45RO+ CD95+. CDR3 residues: CASTLRGDTEAFF.